Each of the 31 T cell receptor beta chains below was sequenced from the same sample in a study of T cells in narcolepsy. Assay used: immunoSEQ multiplex PCR; TCRdb lists only in-frame clones, some missing. The table has 30,000 to 40,000 clones, about 90% seen once. Sequencing used CD45RA- memory CD4+ T cells from PBMCs. These receptors all stem from a human donor with narcolepsy.

J is TRBJ1-5 and V is TRBV12-5, with D perhaps TRBD1 (6 bases). The V gene lost 0 bases and the J gene lost 4 bases, with 13 bases spanning the gap. Germline loops: CDR1 LGHNT, CDR2 FRNRAP. The length of the CDR3 is 16 residues. The CDR3 sequence is CASGLVQGRGNQPQHF. As DNA, the CDR3 is TGTGCTAGTGGTTTGGTACAGGGCAGAGGTAATCAGCCCCAGCATTTT.

The chain is built from TRBV25-1 and TRBJ2-2; D unresolved. In germline, CDR1 is MGHDK, CDR2 SYGVNS. There are 15 residues in the CDR3. Trimming pared 4 bases from V and 4 bases from J, leaving 13 bases between. The DNA of the CDR3 is TGTGCCAGCAGTGCGAAGGGTACGGGCACCGGGGAGCTGTTTTTT. This translates into CASSAKGTGTGELFF.

The rearrangement joins TRBV2 to TRBJ2-1, with TRBD1 matching over 8 bases. Germline loops: CDR1 SNHLY, CDR2 FYNNEI. This CDR3 has 11 amino acids. CDR3 amino acids: CAGQDYNEQFF. The CDR3 coding sequence is TGTGCGGGACAGGATTACAATGAGCAGTTCTTC.

CDR3 residues: CASSLTGQGEQFF. The CDR3 region has the DNA TGTGCCAGTAGTTTAACCGGACAGGGAGAGCAGTTCTTC. V is TRBV19 and J is TRBJ2-1; TRBD1 aligns across 8 bases. Per germline, CDR1 LNHDA and CDR2 SQIVND (reference sequence). The length of the CDR3 is 13 residues. Trimming cost V 5 bases and J 10 bases; bases outside gene matches: 7.

This chain uses TRBV15 with TRBJ2-7, with 8 bases that match TRBD1. The J segment lost 2 bases and the V segment lost 6 bases, leaving 6 bases of the junction unmatched. Per the germline V gene, CDR1 is LNHNV and CDR2 is YYDKDF (reference sequence). This CDR3 is 14 amino acids long. CDR3 in DNA: TGTGCCACCAGGGCGGACAGGGCAACCTACGAGCAGTACTTC. Its translation: CATRADRATYEQYF.

V is TRBV7-6 and J is TRBJ1-3; a weak D match, TRBD1 (6 bases). In germline, CDR1 is SGHVS, CDR2 FNYEAQ. V shed 4 bases and J shed 4 bases, with 14 bases lying between them. CDR3 length: 15 amino acids. The CDR3: CASSSGAVGGNTIYF. CDR3 nucleotide sequence: TGTGCCAGCAGCTCAGGGGCCGTGGGAGGAAACACCATATATTTT.

V and J are TRBV7-3 and TRBJ2-2, with a weak D call TRBD1 (6 bases). The germline gives CDR1 SGHTA, CDR2 FQGTGA. V gave up 2 bases and J gave up 0 bases, with 10 bases separating them. The CDR3 runs 16 residues. CDR3 in DNA: TGTGCCAGCAGCTTACCCAACAGGGCGAACACCGGGGAGCTGTTTTTT. Translating it yields CASSLPNRANTGELFF. Using reference TRBV7-3 and TRBJ2-2 for the parts outside the CDR3, the full variable domain is GAGVSQTPSNKVTEKGKYVELRCDPISGHTALYWYRQSLGQGPEFLIYFQGTGAADDSGLPNDRFFAVRPEGSVSTLKIQRTERGDSAVYLCASSLPNRANTGELFFGEGSRLTVL.

The chain carries TRBV7-3 and TRBJ1-1, with unresolved D. CDR1 and CDR2 (germline): SGHTA, FQGTGA. Trimming removed 4 bases at V and 8 bases at J, with 14 bases between. This CDR3 is built from 13 residues. This CDR3 is CASSSTGGGEAFF. The CDR3 nucleotides read TGTGCCAGCAGCTCCACCGGAGGCGGGGAAGCTTTCTTT.

About this clone: The junction does not match germline at one end; this may be a read error. This chain uses TRBV11-1 with TRBJ2-5; possible D gene TRBD2, 6 bases. CDR1 and CDR2 (germline): SGHAT, FQDESV (reference sequence). This CDR3 region has 14 residues. CDR3 coding DNA: TGTGCCAGCAGCTTAGCTGGGACTCAAGGGACCCAGTACTTC. Amino acid sequence: CASSLAGTQGTQYF.

The rearrangement uses TRBV9 and TRBJ2-7, with D perhaps matching TRBD2 (5 bases). Germline CDR1 reads SGDLS; CDR2 reads YYNGEE. CDR3 length: 12 residues. Trimming removed 3 bases from V and 6 bases from J, with 10 bases in between. As DNA, the CDR3 is TGTGCCAGCAGCGCCTTGGCGGGCGAGCAGTACTTC. Its translation is CASSALAGEQYF.

The rearrangement links TRBV21-1 to TRBJ1-3. TRBV21-1 is labeled a pseudogene. The CDR3 is made up of 20 amino acids. CDR3 in DNA: TGTGCCAGCAGCAAAATCCCCCCGGGAGGATCGATCGGGGTTGTAAACACCATATATTTT. Its protein product is CASSKIPPGGSIGVVNTIYF.

The chain couples TRBV7-2 to TRBJ1-1; tentative D call: TRBD1 (6 bases). Germline CDR1 and CDR2: SGHTA and FQGNSA. The CDR3 totals 13 residues. V was shortened by 3 bases and J by 3 bases, with 8 bases between the two germline ends. Written as DNA, the CDR3 is TGTGCCAGCAGCTTCGAGGGGGACACTGAAGCTTTCTTT. It yields the protein CASSFEGDTEAFF.

This sequence joins TRBV6-1 and TRBJ2-1, with D possibly matching TRBD2 (5 bases). The CDR3 runs 12 residues. Germline V gives CDR1 MNHNS, CDR2 SASEGT. V was shortened by 3 bases and J by 9 bases, with 9 bases between the two germline ends. CDR3 sequence reads: CASSDGGLEQFF. The CDR3 DNA follows: TGTGCCAGCAGTGACGGCGGGCTTGAGCAGTTCTTC.

V and J are TRBV30 and TRBJ1-2; no clear D. Trimming cost V 1 base and J 5 bases, with 14 bases left between them. Germline V CDR1 and CDR2: GTSNPN, SVGIG (reference sequence). This CDR3 spans 14 amino acids. The CDR3 spells CAWSEDGLAYGYTF. CDR3 bases: TGTGCCTGGAGTGAGGACGGCTTAGCGTATGGCTACACCTTC.

The rearrangement uses TRBV5-5 and TRBJ1-2; a weak D match, TRBD1 (6 bases). Germline CDR1 SGHKS, CDR2 YYEKEE (reference sequence). Trimming left V 4 bases short and J 5 bases short, with 12 bases between. This CDR3 is built from 13 residues. CDR3 bases: TGTGCCAGCAGCCCACAGGGTCAATATGGCTACACCTTC. This gives the protein CASSPQGQYGYTF.

The rearrangement joins TRBV2 to TRBJ2-6; no reliable D call. V dropped 7 bases and J dropped 2 bases, with 9 bases sitting between them. The CDR3 has 14 amino acids. Germline V lookup: CDR1 SNHLY, CDR2 FYNNEI. The DNA for the CDR3 is TGTGCCAGCAAGCGTTTAACTGGGGCCAACGTCCTGACTTTC. Encoded protein: CASKRLTGANVLTF.

The chain uses TRBV7-2 and TRBJ2-7; 7 bases are shared with TRBD2. V gave up 0 bases and J gave up 3 bases; unmatched junction bases: 8. Germline V lookup: CDR1 SGHTA, CDR2 FQGNSA. CDR3 size: 16 residues. The CDR3 spells CASSLARGGSGYEQYF. The CDR3, as DNA: TGTGCCAGCAGCTTAGCGCGGGGCGGGAGCGGCTACGAGCAGTACTTC.

V usage is TRBV7-2 and J usage is TRBJ1-4; D not certain. Germline V gene data show CDR1 as SGHTA and CDR2 as FQGNSA. The CDR3 sequence is 14 residues long. Trimming took off 3 bases at V and 8 bases at J, with 13 bases between the two ends. CDR3 sequence reads: CASSLYGVGEKLFF. CDR3 coding DNA: TGTGCCAGCAGCTTGTATGGGGTTGGGGAAAAACTGTTTTTT.

The chain couples TRBV5-1 to TRBJ2-7; either TRBD1 or TRBD2 may fit D (5 bases each). The CDR3 sequence is 15 residues long. Germline CDR1 reads SGHRS; CDR2 reads YFSETQ. The ends were cut back, 0 bases at V and 0 bases at J, with 10 bases in the middle. CDR3 DNA sequence: TGCGCCAGCAGCTTGGAGATGGGACCCTCCTACGAGCAGTACTTC. Its translation: CASSLEMGPSYEQYF.

The V and J genes are TRBV28 and TRBJ2-3; TRBD1 might be the D (5 bases). Trimming pared 6 bases from V and 4 bases from J, leaving 14 bases between. The CDR3 is made up of 14 amino acids. CDR1 is MDHEN and CDR2 is SYDVKM in the germline V gene. CDR3 bases: TGTGCCAGCAGGAACCAGGGTTTCGCAGATACGCAGTATTTT. It codes for CASRNQGFADTQYF.

V usage is TRBV11-1 and J usage is TRBJ2-1; TRBD2 aligns across 13 bases. Looked up from germline, CDR1 is SGHAT and CDR2 is FQDESV (reference sequence). This CDR3 has 15 residues. V shed 5 bases and J 7 bases; nucleotides not matched to a gene: 5. The CDR3 nucleotides are TGTGCCAGCAGCCCAAGGACTAGCGGGGGTAATGAGCAGTTCTTC. Translated: CASSPRTSGGNEQFF.

As to this clone: Other DNA variants within this sample encode the same CDR3. The V gene is TRBV29-1, the J gene TRBJ2-1, with 8 nucleotides matching TRBD1. Germline V gives CDR1 SQVTM, CDR2 ANQGSEA. J was trimmed by 2 bases and V by 4 bases; bases with no gene match: 4. This CDR3 contains 14 residues. Written as DNA, the CDR3 is TGCAGCGTTGTAGGACAGGGAACCTACAATGAGCAGTTCTTC. Residues: CSVVGQGTYNEQFF.

V usage is TRBV5-6 and J usage is TRBJ1-1; TRBD1 matches at 8 bases. CDR3 length: 15 residues. Trimming at V came to 0 bases and at J to 1 base, leaving 2 bases not matched to a gene. Germline V gene sequence: CDR1 SGHDT, CDR2 YYEEEE. The CDR3 reads CASSLADRANTEAFF. Written as DNA, the CDR3 is TGTGCCAGCAGCTTGGCGGACAGGGCGAACACTGAAGCTTTCTTT. Based on the CDR3 plus reference TRBV5-6 and TRBJ1-1, the full variable domain is DAGVTQSPTHLIKTRGQQVTLRCSPKSGHDTVSWYQQALGQGPQFIFQYYEEEERQRGNFPDRFSGHQFPNYSSELNVNALLLGDSALYLCASSLADRANTEAFFGQGTRLTVV.

This sequence joins TRBV5-1 and TRBJ2-3, with 10 bases matching TRBD2. Germline CDR1 is SGHRS and CDR2 is YFSETQ. The length of the CDR3 is 15 residues. With V trimmed by 4 bases and J by 4 bases, 6 bases remained unmatched. The DNA for the CDR3 is TGCGCCAGCAGCGGCCTAGCGGGAGCGTCAGATACGCAGTATTTT. Its translation: CASSGLAGASDTQYF.

The chain combines TRBV7-9 with TRBJ2-7; D tentatively reads TRBD1 or TRBD2 (6 bases each). This CDR3 spans 15 amino acids. CDR1 and CDR2 from the germline V gene are SEHNR and FQNEAQ (reference sequence). Deletions cut 7 bases from V and 5 bases from J, with 21 bases between. DNA of the CDR3: TGTGCCAGCATCACACAAGCGGAGGGGGTCAACGAGCAGTACTTC. This translates into CASITQAEGVNEQYF.

The chain is built from TRBV27 and TRBJ1-1, with a tentative D call TRBD1 (6 bases). Germline loops: CDR1 MNHEY, CDR2 SMNVEV (reference sequence). The CDR3 has 12 residues. V lost 6 bases to trimming and J lost 3 bases, with 8 bases between them. CDR3 in DNA: TGTGCCAGCAGACGGACAGACACTGAAGCTTTCTTT. This encodes CASRRTDTEAFF.

This chain connects TRBV6-5 to TRBJ1-1; 7 bases are a match to TRBD1. The V segment lost 2 bases and the J segment 3 bases; nucleotides outside the gene matches: 6. Germline CDR1 and CDR2: MNHEY and SVGAGI. The CDR3 is made up of 15 amino acids. The CDR3 is CASSYTGVLYTEAFF. Here the CDR3 DNA reads TGTGCCAGCAGTTACACAGGGGTTCTATACACTGAAGCTTTCTTT.

The V call is TRBV5-4, the J call TRBJ2-3, with D hard to call. Trimming took off 1 base at V and 0 bases at J, with 9 bases between the two ends. The CDR3 runs to 15 residues. Germline V CDR1 and CDR2: SGHNT, YYREEE (reference sequence). CDR3 nucleotide sequence: TGTGCCAGCAGCTTGAGTGGGATTAGCACAGATACGCAGTATTTT. This codes for CASSLSGISTDTQYF. Full variable domain (rest looked up from reference TRBV5-4 and TRBJ2-3): ETGVTQSPTHLIKTRGQQVTLRCSSQSGHNTVSWYQQALGQGPQFIFQYYREEENGRGNFPPRFSGLQFPNYSSELNVNALELDDSALYLCASSLSGISTDTQYFGPGTRLTVL.

The sample holds a few counts of this clone. The chain employs TRBV11-1 and TRBJ2-5; D unclear. Trimming stripped 5 bases from V and 4 bases from J, with 11 bases between. CDR3 length: 13 residues. From germline, CDR1 is SGHAT and CDR2 FQDESV (reference sequence). CDR3 amino acids: CASSPGIGETQYF. The CDR3 coding sequence is TGTGCCAGCAGCCCAGGAATTGGAGAGACCCAGTACTTC.

The rearrangement links TRBV5-1 to TRBJ2-2; TRBD1 agrees at 8 bases. Germline CDR1 is SGHRS and CDR2 is YFSETQ. The CDR3 has 17 residues. Unmatched junction bases numbered 13, after V lost 4 bases and J lost 5 bases. The CDR3, as DNA: TGCGCCAGCAGCCCTAGGACAGGGCGGTCTCTTACCGGGGAGCTGTTTTTT. Translation: CASSPRTGRSLTGELFF.

The gene calls are TRBV7-2 and TRBJ2-5, with TRBD2 as a possible D gene (7 bases). Germline CDR1 is SGHTA and CDR2 is FQGNSA. CDR3 length equals 17 residues. With 2 bases removed from V and 5 bases from J, the gap between germline ends came to 21 bases. CDR3 amino acids: CASSLRRSGGPRETQYF. CDR3 nucleotides: TGTGCCAGCAGCTTACGACGTTCGGGGGGCCCCAGGGAGACCCAGTACTTC.